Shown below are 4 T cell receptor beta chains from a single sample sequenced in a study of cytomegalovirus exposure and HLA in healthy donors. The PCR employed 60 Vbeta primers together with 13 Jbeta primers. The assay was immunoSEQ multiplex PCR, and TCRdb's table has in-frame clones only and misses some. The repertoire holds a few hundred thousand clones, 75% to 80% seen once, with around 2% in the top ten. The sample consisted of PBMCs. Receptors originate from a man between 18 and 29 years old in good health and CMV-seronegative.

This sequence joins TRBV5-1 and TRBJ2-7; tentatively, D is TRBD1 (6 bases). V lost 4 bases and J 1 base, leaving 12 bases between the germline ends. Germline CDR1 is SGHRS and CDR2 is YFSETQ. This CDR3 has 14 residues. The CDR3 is CASSTADSSYEQYF. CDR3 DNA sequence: TGCGCCAGCAGCACCGCGGACAGTTCCTACGAGCAGTACTTC.

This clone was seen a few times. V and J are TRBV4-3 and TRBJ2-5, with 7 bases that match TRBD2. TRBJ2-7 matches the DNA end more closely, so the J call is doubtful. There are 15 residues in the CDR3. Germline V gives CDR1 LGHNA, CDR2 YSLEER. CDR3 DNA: TGCGCCAGCAGCCAGGGAGGGTTTAATTTCGACGAGCAGTACTTC. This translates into CASSQGGFNFDEQYF.

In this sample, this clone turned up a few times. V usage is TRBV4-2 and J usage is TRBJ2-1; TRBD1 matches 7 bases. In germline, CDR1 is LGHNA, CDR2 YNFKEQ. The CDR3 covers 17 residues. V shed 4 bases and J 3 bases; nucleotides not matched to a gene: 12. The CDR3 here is CASSPGLTGDNYNEQFF. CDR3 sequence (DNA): TGTGCCAGCAGCCCGGGGCTAACAGGGGACAACTACAATGAGCAGTTCTTC.

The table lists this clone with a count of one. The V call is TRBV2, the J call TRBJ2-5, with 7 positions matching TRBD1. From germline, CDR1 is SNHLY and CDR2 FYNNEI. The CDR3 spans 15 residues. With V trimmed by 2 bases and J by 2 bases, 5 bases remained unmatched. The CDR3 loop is CASSERGLPQETQYF. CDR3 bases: TGTGCCAGCAGTGAAAGGGGGCTTCCTCAAGAGACCCAGTACTTC.